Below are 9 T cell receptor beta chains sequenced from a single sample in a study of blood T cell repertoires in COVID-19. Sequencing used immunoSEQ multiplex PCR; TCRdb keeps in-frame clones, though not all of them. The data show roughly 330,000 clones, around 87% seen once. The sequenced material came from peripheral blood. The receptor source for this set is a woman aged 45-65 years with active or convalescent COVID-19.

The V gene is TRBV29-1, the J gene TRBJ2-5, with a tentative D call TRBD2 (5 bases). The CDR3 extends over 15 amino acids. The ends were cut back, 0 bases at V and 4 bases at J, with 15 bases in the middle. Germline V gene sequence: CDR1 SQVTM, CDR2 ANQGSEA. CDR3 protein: CSVEEAIVAGETQYF. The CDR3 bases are TGCAGCGTTGAAGAGGCCATAGTGGCGGGAGAGACCCAGTACTTC.

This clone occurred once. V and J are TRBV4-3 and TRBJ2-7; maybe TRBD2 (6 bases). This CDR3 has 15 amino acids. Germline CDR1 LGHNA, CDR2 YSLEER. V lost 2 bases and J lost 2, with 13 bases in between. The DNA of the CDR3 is TGCGCCAGCAGCCAATTACGGGACTCTGCCTACGAGCAGTACTTC. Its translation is CASSQLRDSAYEQYF.

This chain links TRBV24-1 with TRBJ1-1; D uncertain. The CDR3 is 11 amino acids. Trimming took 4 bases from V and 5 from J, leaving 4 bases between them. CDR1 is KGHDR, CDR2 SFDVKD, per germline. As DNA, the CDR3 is TGTGCCACCAGTGACGCGACTGAAGCTTTCTTT. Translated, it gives CATSDATEAFF.

The CDR3 is CASSEDPGLLNTEAFF. CDR3 DNA sequence: TGTGCCAGCAGTGAAGACCCGGGACTCCTGAACACTGAAGCTTTCTTT. The V gene is TRBV2, the J gene TRBJ1-1; D might be TRBD1 (5 bases). Germline CDR1 SNHLY, CDR2 FYNNEI. Between the trimmed V and J ends, which lost 1 base and 0 bases, there was a span of 12 bases. The CDR3 extends over 16 amino acids. Drawing the rest from reference TRBV2 and TRBJ1-1, the complete variable domain is EPEVTQTPSHQVTQMGQEVILRCVPISNHLYFYWYRQILGQKVEFLVSFYNNEISEKSEIFDDQFSVERPDGSNFTLKIRSTKLEDSAMYFCASSEDPGLLNTEAFFGQGTRLTVV.

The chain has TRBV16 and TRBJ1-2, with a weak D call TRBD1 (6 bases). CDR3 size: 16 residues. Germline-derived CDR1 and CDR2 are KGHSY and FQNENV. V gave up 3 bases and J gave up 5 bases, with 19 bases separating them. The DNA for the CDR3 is TGTGCCAGCAGCCAGGCGCCACAGGGAAGTGGGTATGGCTACACCTTC. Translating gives CASSQAPQGSGYGYTF.

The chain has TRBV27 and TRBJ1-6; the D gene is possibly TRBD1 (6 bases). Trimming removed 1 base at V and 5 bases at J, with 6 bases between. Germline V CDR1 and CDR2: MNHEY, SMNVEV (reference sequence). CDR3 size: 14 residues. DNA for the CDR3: TGTGCCAGCAGTTTATACAGGGATAATTCACCCCTCCACTTT. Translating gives CASSLYRDNSPLHF.

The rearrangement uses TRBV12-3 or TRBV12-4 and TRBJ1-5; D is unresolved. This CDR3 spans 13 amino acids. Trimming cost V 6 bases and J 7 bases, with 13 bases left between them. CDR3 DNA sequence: TGTGCCAGCAGCATCGGGGATGGGCAGCCCCAGCATTTT. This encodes CASSIGDGQPQHF.

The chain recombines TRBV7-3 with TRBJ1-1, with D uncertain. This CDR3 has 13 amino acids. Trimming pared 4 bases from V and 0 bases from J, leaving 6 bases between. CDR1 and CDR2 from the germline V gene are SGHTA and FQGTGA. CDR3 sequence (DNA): TGTGCCAGCAGCTCGCAGATGAACACTGAAGCTTTCTTT. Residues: CASSSQMNTEAFF.

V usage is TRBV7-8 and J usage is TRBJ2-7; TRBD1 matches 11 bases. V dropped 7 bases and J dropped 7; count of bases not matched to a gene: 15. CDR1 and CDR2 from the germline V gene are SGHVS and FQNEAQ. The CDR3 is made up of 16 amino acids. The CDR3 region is CASTPPEGQGAREQYF. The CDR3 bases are TGTGCCAGCACCCCGCCCGAAGGACAGGGGGCCCGGGAGCAGTACTTC.